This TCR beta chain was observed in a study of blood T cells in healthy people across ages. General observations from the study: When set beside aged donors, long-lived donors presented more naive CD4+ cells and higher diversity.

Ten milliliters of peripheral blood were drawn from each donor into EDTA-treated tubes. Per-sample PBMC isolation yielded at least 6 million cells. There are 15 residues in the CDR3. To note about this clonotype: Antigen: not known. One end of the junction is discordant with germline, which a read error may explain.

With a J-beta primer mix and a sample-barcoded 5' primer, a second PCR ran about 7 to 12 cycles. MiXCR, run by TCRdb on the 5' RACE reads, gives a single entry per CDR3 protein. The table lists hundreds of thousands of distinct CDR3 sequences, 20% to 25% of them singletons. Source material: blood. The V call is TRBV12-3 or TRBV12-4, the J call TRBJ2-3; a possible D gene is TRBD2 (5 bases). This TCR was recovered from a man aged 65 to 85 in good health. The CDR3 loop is CASCRGQSSTDTQYF. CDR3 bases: TGTGCCAGCTGTCGTGGGCAATCTAGCACGGATACGCAGTATTTT.